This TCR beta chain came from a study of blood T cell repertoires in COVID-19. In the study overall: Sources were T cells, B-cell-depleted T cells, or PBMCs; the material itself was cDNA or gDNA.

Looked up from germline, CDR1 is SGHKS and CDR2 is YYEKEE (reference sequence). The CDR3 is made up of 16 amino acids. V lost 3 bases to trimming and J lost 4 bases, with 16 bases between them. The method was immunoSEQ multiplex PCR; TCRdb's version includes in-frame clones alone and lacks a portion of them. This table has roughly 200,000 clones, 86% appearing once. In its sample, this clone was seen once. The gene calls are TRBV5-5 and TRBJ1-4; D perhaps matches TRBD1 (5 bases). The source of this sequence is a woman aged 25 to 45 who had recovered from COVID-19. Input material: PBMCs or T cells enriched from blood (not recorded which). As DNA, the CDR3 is TGTGCCAGCAGCTGGGTTTTTGGACAATTTAATGAAAAACTGTTTTTT. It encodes CASSWVFGQFNEKLFF.